The T cell receptor (beta chain) under discussion was sequenced for a study of blood T cell repertoires in COVID-19 (dated by TCRdb to the early 2020s). Regarding the study in general: Samples from collaborators originated in the United States, Italy and Spain and spanned both the acute and convalescent phases of COVID-19. The material from the prospective study consisted of cDNA or gDNA derived from T cells, B-cell-depleted T cells, or PBMCs. Deeply sampled blood TCRbeta repertoires from subjects exposed to, actively infected with, or recovered from COVID-19 were included in the dataset. A freely available public database, intended as a resource for researchers studying the immune response to SARS-CoV-2, is where the repertoires were released. The samples were drawn from two sources: the first 160 participants of the ongoing ImmuneRACE study, and 1,200 or so subjects contributed by 6 global collaborators. Nearly every sample came with metadata listing a de-identified subject ID, COVID-19 status, age in years and sex. Where available, HLA class I and class II types were taken from metadata supplied by the sample provider and were not determined by assay-based typing.

The junction shows trimming of 3 bases on V and 6 bases on J, plus 17 bases between the germline ends. The CDR3 contains 15 residues, cysteine and phenylalanine counted. The retained sequence is limited to the CDR3, 45 bases, with the frame set at the first base. For CDR1 and CDR2, the germline V gene (reference sequence) lists LGHDT and YNNKEL. At one collaborating source in Seattle, patients were enrolled during active infection and were followed longitudinally through the course of disease. Each collaborating institution followed its own protocols to collect whole blood in K2EDTA tubes. For TCRbeta analysis, collaborator samples were shipped as frozen whole blood, as isolated PBMCs, or as DNA extracted from either sample type. Results the study describes overall, beyond this receptor: The quantity of clinical and demographic metadata differed by source and by participant and was supplied without curation.

Notes on this clone: Its specific antigen is unknown. Base qualities are not recorded, but no much larger clone differs from it by a single base.

TCRbeta CDR3 regions were amplified from genomic DNA using the immunoSEQ Assay, a bias-controlled multiplex PCR. The paper's processing steps were these. Within the assay, amplification of reference gene primers was used to estimate how many nucleated cells each sample contained. To quantify the absolute abundance of each unique TCRbeta CDR3 rearrangement, sequence reads were collapsed and filtered. For each sample, productive Simpson clonality was calculated as the square root of Simpson's diversity index across productive rearrangements. TCRdb took this table from immuneACCESS and kept in-frame rearrangements with V and J called. Such tables lack part of the clones; where checked against another copy, unresolved V genes explain under half of the gap, and the rest is unexplained. The V and J calls and clone size come from that table; D and trimming were worked out from the DNA. The sample table holds some 58,000 clones, of which approximately 78% were seen once. Clones ranked in the top ten supply around a third of the sample.

Source material: peripheral blood. The clonotype originates from a man between 60 and 70 years old with COVID-19, enrolled during active disease. The chain is assembled from TRBV3-1 (or the pseudogene TRBV3-2) and TRBJ1-1, with the D segment identity uncertain. The base sequence is TGTGCCAGCAGCCACGCAAGGACGGGATGGGCTGAAGCTTTCTTT. It encodes CASSHARTGWAEAFF.